Shown below are 28 T cell receptor beta chains from a single sample sequenced in a study of blood T cell repertoires in COVID-19. Using immunoSEQ multiplex PCR, the repertoire was profiled, and TCRdb retains in-frame clones only, with some absent. The table has some 73,000 clones, approximately 83% seen once. Sequencing was carried out using peripheral blood. The receptors shown here come from a human donor in a cohort sampled during active COVID-19.

The J gene is TRBJ1-1, the V gene TRBV4-1; the D gene is possibly TRBD1 (5 bases). Deletions cut 0 bases from V and 13 bases from J, with 15 bases between. In germline, CDR1 is MGHRA, CDR2 YSYEKL. This CDR3 comprises 13 residues. The DNA of the CDR3 is TGCGCCAGCAGCCAAGATGACGGGAGGGGTGTTTTCTTT. Amino acid sequence: CASSQDDGRGVFF.

The gene calls are TRBV5-1 and TRBJ2-3; 10 bases align to TRBD1. The CDR3 loop spans 15 amino acids. Germline CDR1 and CDR2: SGHRS and YFSETQ. J gave up 3 bases and V 0 bases, and 1 base lay outside the gene matches. The CDR3 loop reads CASSLEGQGTDTQYF. Written as DNA, the CDR3 is TGCGCCAGCAGCTTGGAGGGACAGGGGACAGATACGCAGTATTTT.

The chain links TRBV19 to TRBJ1-5; 7 bases fit TRBD1. This CDR3 has 14 amino acids. Germline V gene sequence: CDR1 LNHDA, CDR2 SQIVND (reference sequence). The ends lost 5 bases at V and 5 bases at J; junction bases unmatched: 6. The CDR3 sequence: CASSVGTAYQPQHF. In nucleotides, the CDR3 is TGTGCCAGTAGTGTCGGGACAGCGTATCAGCCCCAGCATTTT.

This sequence joins TRBV20-1 and TRBJ1-1, with 7 bases aligning to TRBD1. Trimming at V came to 6 bases and at J to 6 bases, leaving 4 bases not matched to a gene. This CDR3 has 11 residues. CDR1 and CDR2 from the germline V gene are DFQATT and SNEGSKA (reference sequence). The CDR3 region has the DNA TGCAGTGCCCCGGGGACAGCTGAAGCTTTCTTT. This gives the protein CSAPGTAEAFF.

The rearrangement joins TRBV18 to TRBJ1-2, with D maybe TRBD1 (6 bases). Germline V gene lookup returns CDR1 KGHSH and CDR2 LQKENI. This CDR3 is built from 13 residues. V lost 4 bases to trimming and J lost 2 bases, with 8 bases between them. The CDR3 DNA reads TGTGCCAGCTCACTCGACAGGAACTATGGCTACACCTTC. It encodes CASSLDRNYGYTF. The full variable domain, in which reference TRBV18 and TRBJ1-2 provide the parts outside the CDR3, is NAGVMQNPRHLVRRRGQEARLRCSPMKGHSHVYWYRQLPEEGLKFMVYLQKENIIDESGMPKERFSAEFPKEGPSILRIQQVVRGDSAAYFCASSLDRNYGYTFGSGTRLTVV.

The chain combines TRBV2 with TRBJ2-1; 14 positions agree with TRBD2. V gave up 6 bases and J gave up 12 bases; unmatched junction bases: 7. In germline, CDR1 is SNHLY, CDR2 FYNNEI. The CDR3 runs to 14 residues. The CDR3 DNA reads as TGTGCCAGCAGGCGGACTAGCGGGGGGTTGGTGCAGTTCTTC. Protein: CASRRTSGGLVQFF. The full variable domain, completed using reference TRBV2 and TRBJ2-1, is EPEVTQTPSHQVTQMGQEVILRCVPISNHLYFYWYRQILGQKVEFLVSFYNNEISEKSEIFDDQFSVERPDGSNFTLKIRSTKLEDSAMYFCASRRTSGGLVQFFGPGTRLTVL.

In its sample, this clone was seen a few times. CDR3 DNA sequence: TGTGCCAGCAGCCCCGGACTAGCGGAGATGAACACCGGGGAGCTGTTTTTT. Its protein is CASSPGLAEMNTGELFF. The gene calls are TRBV3-1 (or the pseudogene TRBV3-2) and TRBJ2-2; 10 positions match TRBD2. In germline, CDR1 is LGHDT, CDR2 YNNKEL (reference sequence). Losses at the gene ends were 4 bases for V and 1 base for J; bases not matched to a gene: 6. The CDR3 runs 17 residues.

The gene calls are TRBV2 and TRBJ1-4, with 7 bases aligning to TRBD1. With 6 bases clipped from V and 3 bases from J, the junction kept 7 bases outside the gene matches. Germline CDR1 is SNHLY and CDR2 is FYNNEI. The CDR3 totals 15 residues. The CDR3 nucleotides are TGTGCCAGCAGCCCACAGGGGCAGTCTAATGAAAAACTGTTTTTT. This sequence encodes CASSPQGQSNEKLFF.

The chain joins TRBV10-3 to TRBJ2-1, with 11 positions matching TRBD2. The CDR3 length is 17 residues. Germline V gene sequence: CDR1 ENHRY, CDR2 SYGVKD. Germline trimming cut 8 bases from V and 0 bases from J; bases unmatched to any gene: 9. CDR3 DNA: TGTGCCATCCGGGGGGGGACTAGCGGAAGCTCCTACAATGAGCAGTTCTTC. Its protein product is CAIRGGTSGSSYNEQFF.

The V and J genes are TRBV7-3 and TRBJ2-1; 8 bases agree with TRBD2. CDR1 and CDR2 (germline): SGHTA, FQGTGA. V lost 5 bases, J lost 11 bases, and 14 bases stayed unmatched. The CDR3 runs 15 residues. CDR3 region: CASSPYLAGPGKQFF. CDR3 coding DNA: TGTGCCAGCAGCCCGTACTTAGCGGGGCCCGGGAAGCAGTTCTTC.

This chain connects TRBV4-1 to TRBJ1-2; 11 bases line up with TRBD1. Germline CDR1 and CDR2: MGHRA and YSYEKL. After removal of 1 base from V and 4 bases from J, the junction contained 5 bases not matched to a gene. The CDR3 totals 16 residues. DNA of the CDR3: TGCGCCAGCAGCCAAGGTGGAGGGACAGGGGGCTATGGCTACACCTTC. Protein product: CASSQGGGTGGYGYTF.

The chain carries TRBV28 and TRBJ2-7, with TRBD2 matching 9 bases. Germline loops: CDR1 MDHEN, CDR2 SYDVKM. CDR3 length: 13 residues. V trimming: 8 bases; J trimming: 5 bases; junction bases outside the gene matches: 7. The DNA of the CDR3 is TGTGCCAGCTCACGCGGGGGGGTTGACGAGCAGTACTTC. Translation gives CASSRGGVDEQYF.

This rearrangement joins TRBV25-1 to TRBJ1-6, with TRBD1 identical over 7 bases. Germline V gene lookup returns CDR1 MGHDK and CDR2 SYGVNS. This CDR3 has 14 residues. The V segment lost 8 bases and the J segment 13 bases; nucleotides outside the gene matches: 14. CDR3 in amino acids: CASSPGTVNVPLHF. In nucleotides, the CDR3 is TGTGCCAGCTCTCCCGGGACAGTCAATGTCCCCCTCCACTTT. The full variable domain, with the rest looked up from reference TRBV25-1 and TRBJ1-6, is EADIYQTPRYLVIGTGKKITLECSQTMGHDKMYWYQQDPGMELHLIHYSYGVNSTEKGDLSSESTVSRIRTEHFPLTLESARPSHTSQYLCASSPGTVNVPLHFGNGTRLTVT.

This chain joins TRBV5-6 and TRBJ1-4; weak D call: TRBD1 (5 bases). Germline CDR1 is SGHDT and CDR2 is YYEEEE. V was clipped by 6 bases and J by 5 bases, with 20 bases between them. The CDR3 is made up of 16 amino acids. The CDR3 protein is CASTGSFGGTNEKLFF. The CDR3 region has the DNA TGTGCCAGCACGGGTTCCTTCGGGGGAACAAATGAAAAACTGTTTTTT.

The V gene is TRBV4-2, the J gene TRBJ2-6; the D gene is possibly TRBD1 (6 bases). Between the trimmed V and J ends, which lost 0 bases and 2 bases, there was a span of 11 bases. CDR1 and CDR2 from the germline V gene are LGHNA and YNFKEQ. The CDR3 spans 17 residues. The DNA for the CDR3 is TGTGCCAGCAGCCAAGATTGGGCAGGGGCTGGGGCCAACGTCCTGACTTTC. This encodes CASSQDWAGAGANVLTF.

DNA of the CDR3: TGCGCCAGCAGCTTACAGGGTAATAATTCACCCCTCCACTTT. Protein: CASSLQGNNSPLHF. The V call is TRBV5-1, the J call TRBJ1-6; D might be TRBD1 (6 bases). Trimming stripped 2 bases from V and 5 bases from J, with 8 bases between. The CDR3 runs 14 residues. The germline V gene has CDR1 SGHRS and CDR2 YFSETQ.

This clone was seen once. The chain recombines TRBV5-1 with TRBJ1-4; D may be TRBD1 (6 bases). This CDR3 is built from 15 residues. With 4 bases removed from V and 8 bases from J, the gap between germline ends came to 18 bases. CDR1 SGHRS and CDR2 YFSETQ come from the germline V gene. The CDR3 DNA reads TGCGCCAGCAGCCCAGCCGGGACACGAGGCGAAAAACTGTTTTTT. This translates into CASSPAGTRGEKLFF. The full variable domain, its missing parts supplied by reference TRBV5-1 and TRBJ1-4, is KAGVTQTPRYLIKTRGQQVTLSCSPISGHRSVSWYQQTPGQGLQFLFEYFSETQRNKGNFPGRFSGRQFSNSRSEMNVSTLELGDSALYLCASSPAGTRGEKLFFGSGTQLSVL.

This clone has a single count. Written as DNA, the CDR3 is TGTGCCAGCAGCCGGACCGGGACACGGGGAGAGACCCAGTACTTC. This sequence encodes CASSRTGTRGETQYF. The rearrangement uses TRBV7-6 and TRBJ2-5, with D maybe TRBD1 (6 bases). Germline CDR1 and CDR2: SGHVS and FNYEAQ. There are 15 residues in the CDR3. V was clipped by 5 bases and J by 4 bases, with 17 bases between them.

V usage is TRBV9 and J usage is TRBJ1-3; D remains unclear. Germline CDR1 and CDR2: SGDLS and YYNGEE. V lost 0 bases and J lost 0, with 4 bases in between. The CDR3 has 14 residues. CDR3 sequence (DNA): TGTGCCAGCAGCGTAGGTTACTCTGGAAACACCATATATTTT. Translated: CASSVGYSGNTIYF.

The chain links TRBV18 to TRBJ1-4; no definite D call. CDR1 and CDR2 (germline): KGHSH, LQKENI. V lost 3 bases and J lost 7, with 3 bases in between. CDR3 length equals 11 residues. The chain's CDR3 is CASSPAEKLFF. The CDR3 DNA reads as TGTGCCAGCTCACCGGCTGAAAAACTGTTTTTT.

The CDR3 sequence: CASSLTETARDTIYF. The CDR3 DNA follows: TGCGCCAGCAGCCTAACCGAGACAGCTCGTGACACCATATATTTT. The chain is built from TRBV4-1 and TRBJ1-3; tentatively, D is TRBD1 (5 bases). Germline values: CDR1 MGHRA, CDR2 YSYEKL. The CDR3 runs 15 residues. Trimming stripped 4 bases from V and 8 bases from J, with 18 bases between.

This clone appeared a few times. The chain is built from TRBV5-6 and TRBJ2-7, with 8 bases identical to TRBD1. The CDR3 totals 13 residues. Trimming cost V 3 bases and J 7 bases; bases outside gene matches: 6. Germline CDR1 and CDR2: SGHDT and YYEEEE. As DNA, the CDR3 is TGTGCCAGCAGCTGGGGAGACAGGGGAGAGCAGTACTTC. It codes for CASSWGDRGEQYF.

Of note for this clone: A read error may account for a junction end that differs from germline. V and J are TRBV5-4 and TRBJ2-5; D gene ambiguous. The CDR3 is 12 residues long. CDR1 and CDR2 from the germline V gene are SGHNT and YYREEE (reference sequence). The CDR3 reads CASSLALETQYF. CDR3 DNA sequence: TGTGCCAGCAGTTTGGCCTTAGAGACCCAGTACTTC. The full variable domain, with the rest looked up from reference TRBV5-4 and TRBJ2-5, is ETGVTQSPTHLIKTRGQQVTLRCSSQSGHNTVSWYQQALGQGPQFIFQYYREEENGRGNFPPRFSGLQFPNYSSELNVNALELDDSALYLCASSLALETQYFGPGTRLLVL.

This chain links TRBV6-5 with TRBJ1-5, with TRBD1 as a possible D gene (5 bases). V was clipped by 7 bases and J by 4 bases, with 17 bases between them. The CDR3 is 15 residues long. Per germline, CDR1 MNHEY and CDR2 SVGAGI. The CDR3 is CASTSPKAGNQPQHF. DNA for the CDR3: TGTGCCAGCACCAGTCCCAAGGCAGGGAATCAGCCCCAGCATTTT.

The V call is TRBV6-1, the J call TRBJ2-1; D not certain. Trimming left V 2 bases short and J 10 bases short, with 6 bases between. Germline lookup yields CDR1 MNHNS and CDR2 SASEGT. The length of the CDR3 is 11 residues. CDR3 bases: TGTGCCAGCAGTGAACTCCCCGAGCAGTTCTTC. As protein: CASSELPEQFF.

V gene TRBV4-2 combines with J gene TRBJ2-3; 8 nucleotides agree with TRBD2. Unmatched junction bases numbered 9, after V lost 4 bases and J lost 0 bases. The CDR3 is made up of 17 amino acids. Germline CDR1 and CDR2: LGHNA and YNFKEQ. The CDR3 DNA reads as TGTGCCAGCAGCCCCGTATTAGCGGGGATTAGCACAGATACGCAGTATTTT. Its translation: CASSPVLAGISTDTQYF.

This clone has just one count. This chain uses TRBV19 with TRBJ2-5; TRBD1 matches at 8 bases. From germline, CDR1 is LNHDA and CDR2 SQIVND (reference sequence). The CDR3 is 13 amino acids. V was pared by 5 bases and J by 4 bases, with 3 bases of the junction left unmatched. CDR3 DNA sequence: TGTGCCAGTAGTTCAGGGGGCGTAGAGACCCAGTACTTC. Its protein is CASSSGGVETQYF.

Notes on this clone: At one of its ends the junction is not consistent with the germline gene, which may arise from a read error. The chain joins TRBV6-1 to TRBJ2-5; the D is unclear. CDR1 and CDR2 (germline): MNHNS, SASEGT. The CDR3 loop spans 12 amino acids. The CDR3 spells CASSEIPSVRNF. The CDR3 nucleotides read TGTGCCAGCAGTGAAATACCCAGCGTGAGGAACTTC.